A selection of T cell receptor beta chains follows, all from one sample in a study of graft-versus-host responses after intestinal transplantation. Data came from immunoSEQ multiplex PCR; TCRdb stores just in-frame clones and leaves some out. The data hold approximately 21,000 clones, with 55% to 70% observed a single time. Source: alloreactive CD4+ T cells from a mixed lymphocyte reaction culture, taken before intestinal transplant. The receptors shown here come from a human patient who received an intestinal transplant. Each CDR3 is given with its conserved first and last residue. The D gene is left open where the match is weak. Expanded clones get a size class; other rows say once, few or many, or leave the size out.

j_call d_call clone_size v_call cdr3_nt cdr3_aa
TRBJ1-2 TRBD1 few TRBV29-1 TGCAGCGTTTTAGACAGGGCCTATGGCTACACCTTC CSVLDRAYGYTF
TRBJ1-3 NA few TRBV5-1 TGCGCCAGCAGCTTGGCCACAGGCCCTGGAAACACCATATATTTT CASSLATGPGNTIYF
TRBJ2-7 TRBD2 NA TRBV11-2 TGTGCCAGCAGCTTCTCAGCGGGGGTACCCTTTTACGAGCAGTACTTC CASSFSAGVPFYEQYF
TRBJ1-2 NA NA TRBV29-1 TGCAGCGTCCTGAAGCAGGGCAACTATGGCTACACCTTC CSVLKQGNYGYTF
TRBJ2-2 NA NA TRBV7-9 TGTGCCAGCAGCATCTTCCAGGACACCGGGGAGCTGTTTTTT CASSIFQDTGELFF
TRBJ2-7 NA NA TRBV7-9 TGTGCCAGCAGCGCTAGACTAGACCGGGTAGTCTACGAGCAGTACTTC CASSARLDRVVYEQYF
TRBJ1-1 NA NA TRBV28 TGTGCCAGCAGTTTAAGGCTAGGAGTCGGAACGGCTGAAGCTTTCTTT CASSLRLGVGTAEAFF
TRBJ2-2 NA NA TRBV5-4 TGTGCCAGCAGCTTGGACGTCACGGGGTCCGGGGAGCTGTTTTTT CASSLDVTGSGELFF
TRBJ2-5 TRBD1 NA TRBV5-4 TGTGCCAGCAGCTGGAGGGCGTGGCAGGGGGCGGGAGAGACCCAGTACTTC CASSWRAWQGAGETQYF
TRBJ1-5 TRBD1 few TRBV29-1 TGCAGCGTTGCATACAGACAGGGGAATCAGCCCCAGCATTTT CSVAYRQGNQPQHF
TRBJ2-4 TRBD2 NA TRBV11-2 TGTGCCAGCAGCTTTCCGACTAGCGGGAGGTCCCTAGCCAAAAACATTCAGTACTTC CASSFPTSGRSLAKNIQYF
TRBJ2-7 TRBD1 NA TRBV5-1 TGCGCCAGCAGCCCGCAGGGGGTGGACTACGAGCAGTACTTC CASSPQGVDYEQYF
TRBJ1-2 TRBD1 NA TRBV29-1 TGCAGCGTTGGGAAGGGGACAGCTACTAACTATGGCTACACCTTC CSVGKGTATNYGYTF
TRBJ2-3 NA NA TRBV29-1 TGCAGCGTAGAACTAGGTTTGGATACGCAGTATTTT CSVELGLDTQYF
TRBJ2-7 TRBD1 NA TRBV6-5 TGTGCCAGCACCAGGGACAGAGCCTACGAGCAGTACTTC CASTRDRAYEQYF
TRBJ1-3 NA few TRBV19 TGTGCCAGTGGTCAGGGCGCTGGAAACACCATATATTTT CASGQGAGNTIYF
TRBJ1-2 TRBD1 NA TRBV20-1 TGCAGTGCTGGGACAGGGGTCGGCTACACCTTC CSAGTGVGYTF
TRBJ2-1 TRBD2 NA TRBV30 TGTGCCTGGAGTGTCGGGACTAGTAGCGATGAGCAGTTCTTC CAWSVGTSSDEQFF
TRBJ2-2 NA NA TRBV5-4 NA CASSFGPGGPTNTGELFF
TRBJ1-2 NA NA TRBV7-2 TGTGCCAGCAGCTTAAGGGGCAGCCCTAGCTACACCTTC CASSLRGSPSYTF